This T cell receptor (beta chain) was recovered during a study of CD49a tissue-resident CD8 T cells in human skin (dated by TCRdb to the late 2010s). Turning to the overall study: Subsets of tissue-resident memory CD8+ T cells in human skin, defined by their expression of CD49a, CD69 and CD103, were what the study examined.

About this clone itself: This receptor's antigen is unknown. Nothing much larger sits one base from this clone, and base qualities are not available.

Libraries were constructed by the immunoSEQ multiplex PCR assay. In the source study's methods: How frequently each TCR V beta family was used was compared between the sorted CD8+ T cell populations from blood, dermis and epidermis. TCRdb re-hosts the immuneACCESS table, in-frame sequences only. Its copies lack some clones; in the studies checked, an unresolved V gene accounts for under half of them, and the cause for the rest is not known. The V and J calls and clone size are taken from that table; D and trimming were inferred from the DNA. For this sample there are about 470 clones; 65% appear just once. Of the sample, over 20% falls within the top ten clones. Trimming accounts for 1 base at V and 4 bases at J, while the number of junction bases matched to no gene is 3. The CDR3 contains 14 residues, cysteine and phenylalanine counted. Just CDR3 DNA is preserved here, 42 bases in frame from base 1. Per the germline V gene (reference sequence), LNHNV is the CDR1 and YYDKDF is the CDR2.

For four to six healthy donors, CD8+ T cells were sorted from blood, dermis and epidermis, and the TCR beta CDR3 regions of these cells were analysed. Both blood and skin samples were provided by each TCR-sequenced donor, and all TCR-sequenced donors were healthy individuals. CD8+ T cell populations were isolated by sorting before TCR beta sequencing. Before T cells were analysed, skin was separated into dermal and epidermal compartments. Material for sequencing was CD103- CD8+ T cells sorted from skin dermis. This receptor chain uses TRBV15 and TRBJ1-2; 7 bases in the middle match TRBD1. This clonotype originated in a human donor in good health. The bases read TGTGCCACCAGCAGAGGCCGGGACAGCTATGGCTACACCTTC. This gives the protein CATSRGRDSYGYTF.